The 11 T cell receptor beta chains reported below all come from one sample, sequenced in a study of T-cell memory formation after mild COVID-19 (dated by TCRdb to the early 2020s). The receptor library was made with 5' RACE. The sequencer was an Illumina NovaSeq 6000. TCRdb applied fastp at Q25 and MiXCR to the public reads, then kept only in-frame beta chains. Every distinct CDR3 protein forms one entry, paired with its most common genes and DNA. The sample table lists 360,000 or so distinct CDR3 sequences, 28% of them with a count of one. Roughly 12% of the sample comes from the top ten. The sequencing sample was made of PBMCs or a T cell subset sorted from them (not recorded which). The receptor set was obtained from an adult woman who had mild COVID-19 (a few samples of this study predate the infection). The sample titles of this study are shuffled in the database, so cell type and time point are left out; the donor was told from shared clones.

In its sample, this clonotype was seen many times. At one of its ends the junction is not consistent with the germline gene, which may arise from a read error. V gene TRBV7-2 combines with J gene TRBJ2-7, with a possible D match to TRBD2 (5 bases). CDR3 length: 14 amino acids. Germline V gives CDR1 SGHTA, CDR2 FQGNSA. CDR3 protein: CASSLAGNSYEQYF. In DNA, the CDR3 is TGCGCCAGCAGCTTGGCCGGGAACTCCTACGAGCAGTACTTC.

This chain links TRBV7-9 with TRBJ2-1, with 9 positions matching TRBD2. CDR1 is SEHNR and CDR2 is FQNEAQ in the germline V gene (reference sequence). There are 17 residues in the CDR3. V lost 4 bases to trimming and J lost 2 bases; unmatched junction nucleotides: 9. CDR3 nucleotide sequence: TGTGCCAGCAGCTCTCTAGCGGGGCCCAGGGCCTACAATGAGCAGTTCTTC. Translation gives CASSSLAGPRAYNEQFF.

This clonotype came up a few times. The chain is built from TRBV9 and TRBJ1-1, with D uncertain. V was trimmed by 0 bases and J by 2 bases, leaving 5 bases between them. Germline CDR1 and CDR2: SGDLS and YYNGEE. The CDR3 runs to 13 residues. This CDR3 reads CASSVEVNTEAFF. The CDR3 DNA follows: TGTGCCAGCAGCGTAGAGGTTAACACTGAAGCTTTCTTT.

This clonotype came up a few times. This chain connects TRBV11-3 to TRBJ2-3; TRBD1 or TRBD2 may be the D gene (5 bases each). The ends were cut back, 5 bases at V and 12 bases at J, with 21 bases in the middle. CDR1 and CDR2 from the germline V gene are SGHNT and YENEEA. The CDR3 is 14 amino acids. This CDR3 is CASSPTPAPGRQYF. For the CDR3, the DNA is TGTGCCAGCAGCCCCACCCCTGCGCCGGGACGACAGTATTTT.

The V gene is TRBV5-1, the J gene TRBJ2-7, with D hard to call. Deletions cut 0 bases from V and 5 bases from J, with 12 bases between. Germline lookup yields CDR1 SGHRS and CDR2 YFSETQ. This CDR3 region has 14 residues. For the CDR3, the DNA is TGCGCCAGCAGCTTGGGACCGGCTTCCGACGAGCAGTACTTC. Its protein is CASSLGPASDEQYF.

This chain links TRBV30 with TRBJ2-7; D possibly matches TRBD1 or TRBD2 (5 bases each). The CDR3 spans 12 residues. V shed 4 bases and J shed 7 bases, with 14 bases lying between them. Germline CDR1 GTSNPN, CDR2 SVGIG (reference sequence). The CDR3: CAWKYGGREQYF. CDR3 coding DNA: TGTGCCTGGAAGTATGGGGGTCGGGAGCAGTACTTC.

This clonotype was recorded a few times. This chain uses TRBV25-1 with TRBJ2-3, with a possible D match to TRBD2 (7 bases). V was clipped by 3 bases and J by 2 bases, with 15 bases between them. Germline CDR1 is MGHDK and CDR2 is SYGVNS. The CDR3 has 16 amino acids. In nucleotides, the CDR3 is TGTGCCAGCAGTGAGCAGGGGCGGGGGCCCACAGATACGCAGTATTTT. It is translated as CASSEQGRGPTDTQYF. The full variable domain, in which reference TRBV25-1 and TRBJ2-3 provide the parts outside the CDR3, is EADIYQTPRYLVIGTGKKITLECSQTMGHDKMYWYQQDPGMELHLIHYSYGVNSTEKGDLSSESTVSRIRTEHFPLTLESARPSHTSQYLCASSEQGRGPTDTQYFGPGTRLTVL.

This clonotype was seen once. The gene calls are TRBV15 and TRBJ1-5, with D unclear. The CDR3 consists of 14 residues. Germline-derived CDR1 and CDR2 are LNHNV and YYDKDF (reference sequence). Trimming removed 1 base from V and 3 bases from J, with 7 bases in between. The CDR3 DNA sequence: TGTGCCACCAGCAGAGGACCGAACAATCAGCCCCAGCATTTT. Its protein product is CATSRGPNNQPQHF.

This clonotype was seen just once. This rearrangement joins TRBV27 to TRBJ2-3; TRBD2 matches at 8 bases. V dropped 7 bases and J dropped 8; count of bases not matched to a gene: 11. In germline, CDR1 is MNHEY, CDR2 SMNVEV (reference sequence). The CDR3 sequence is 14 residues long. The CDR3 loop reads CASIPGGGLRTQYF. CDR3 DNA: TGTGCCAGCATTCCCGGCGGGGGGCTACGTACGCAGTATTTT.

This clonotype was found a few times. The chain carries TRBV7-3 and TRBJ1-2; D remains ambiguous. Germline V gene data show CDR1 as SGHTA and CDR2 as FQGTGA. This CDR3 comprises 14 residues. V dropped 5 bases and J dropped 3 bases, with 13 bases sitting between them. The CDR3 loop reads CASSRSGSYYGYTF. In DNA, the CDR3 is TGTGCCAGCAGCCGATCGGGCAGCTACTATGGCTACACCTTC.

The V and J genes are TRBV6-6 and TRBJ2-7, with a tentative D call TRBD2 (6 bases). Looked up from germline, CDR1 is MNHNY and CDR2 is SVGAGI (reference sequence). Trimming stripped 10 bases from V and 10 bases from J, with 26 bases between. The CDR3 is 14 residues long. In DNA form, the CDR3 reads TGTGCCACCAATGAGCGGGCCGGCGGCATTTTACAGTACTTC. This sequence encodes CATNERAGGILQYF.